What follows are 24 T cell receptor beta chains derived from one specimen sequenced in a study of CD8 T cells in Susac syndrome. Reverse transcription used about 0.45 to 1 ug RNA and random hexamers. From the immunoSEQ multiplex PCR reads, TCRdb called clonotypes with MiXCR, one entry per CDR3 protein. The table lists 200,000 to 250,000 distinct CDR3 sequences, around 93% of them singletons. Sample: CD4+ T cells from PBMCs. The receptors originated from a human donor with multiple sclerosis.

The V call is TRBV29-1, the J call TRBJ1-1; possibly TRBD1 for D (5 bases). CDR3 length: 17 residues. The germline V and J ends were trimmed by 2 bases and 1 base, with 20 bases remaining between them. Germline V gene sequence: CDR1 SQVTM, CDR2 ANQGSEA. The CDR3: CSVERDRSGDQNTEAFF. Written as DNA, the CDR3 is TGCAGCGTTGAAAGGGACCGGAGTGGAGACCAGAACACTGAAGCTTTCTTT.

The chain links TRBV6-5 to TRBJ2-5; 8 bases map to TRBD1. Germline V gene sequence: CDR1 MNHEY, CDR2 SVGAGI. This CDR3 has 14 amino acids. The V gene end was trimmed by 6 bases and the J gene end by 5 bases; junction bases not matched to a gene: 8. CDR3 in DNA: TGTGCCAGCAGCGACAGGGGTATGCGGGAGACCCAGTACTTC. This gives the protein CASSDRGMRETQYF.

J is TRBJ2-7 and V is TRBV20-1; 10 bases are shared with TRBD2. The CDR3 has 14 amino acids. In germline, CDR1 is DFQATT, CDR2 SNEGSKA (reference sequence). V lost 5 bases and J lost 5; bases outside the gene matches: 9. The CDR3 DNA sequence: TGCAGTGCTTCCCGAGCGGGGGGGTCCGACGAGCAGTACTTC. It encodes CSASRAGGSDEQYF.

This chain connects TRBV29-1 to TRBJ1-2, with 8 nucleotides matching TRBD1. Germline assignment: CDR1 SQVTM and CDR2 ANQGSEA. V gave up 7 bases and J gave up 4 bases; unmatched junction bases: 5. This CDR3 has 12 residues. The CDR3 spells CSGRDRRYGYTF. In DNA form, the CDR3 reads TGCAGCGGGAGGGACAGGCGCTATGGCTACACCTTC.

The V gene is TRBV3-1, the J gene TRBJ2-7; possibly TRBD1 for D (7 bases). Germline-derived CDR1 and CDR2 are LGHDT and YNNKEL (reference sequence). The CDR3 length is 15 residues. V was clipped by 2 bases and J by 6 bases, with 17 bases between them. CDR3 in DNA: TGTGCCAGCAGCCAATACCCTTCAGGGGGGCGCGAGCAGTACTTC. Translated, it gives CASSQYPSGGREQYF.

The chain has TRBV5-1 and TRBJ2-1; 7 bases fit TRBD2. This CDR3 has 15 residues. Germline V gives CDR1 SGHRS, CDR2 YFSETQ. J was trimmed by 4 bases and V by 7 bases; bases with no gene match: 11. The CDR3 region is CASRPGRGTYNEQFF. In DNA form, the CDR3 reads TGCGCCAGCCGCCCCGGGCGGGGGACTTACAATGAGCAGTTCTTC.

This chain links TRBV6-5 with TRBJ1-5; no definite D call. The CDR3 runs 17 residues. The germline V and J ends were trimmed by 0 bases and 0 bases, with 12 bases remaining between them. CDR1 is MNHEY and CDR2 is SVGAGI in the germline V gene. CDR3 nucleotides: TGTGCCAGCAGTTACTCGGGTCAATCCTATAGCAATCAGCCCCAGCATTTT. Its translation: CASSYSGQSYSNQPQHF.

The V gene is TRBV3-1, the J gene TRBJ1-1; D unclear. The germline CDR1 and CDR2 sequences are LGHDT and YNNKEL (reference sequence). This CDR3 is built from 15 residues. The V end lost 5 bases, the J end lost 0 bases, and 13 bases lay between the germline ends. CDR3 in DNA: TGTGCCAGCAGCGCGTCACCGCTAATGAACACTGAAGCTTTCTTT. This translates into CASSASPLMNTEAFF. The entire variable domain, with the rest obtained from reference TRBV3-1 and TRBJ1-1, is as follows: DTAVSQTPKYLVTQMGNDKSIKCEQNLGHDTMYWYKQDSKKFLKIMFSYNNKELIINETVPNRFSPKSPDKAHLNLHINSLELGDSAVYFCASSASPLMNTEAFFGQGTRLTVV.

The chain recombines TRBV7-2 with TRBJ1-2; tentatively, D is TRBD1 (6 bases). V was pared by 0 bases and J by 7 bases, with 21 bases between. Germline V gene data show CDR1 as SGHTA and CDR2 as FQGNSA. The CDR3 has 17 amino acids. CDR3 sequence reads: CASSLASSSRGSGGYTF. DNA for the CDR3: TGTGCCAGCAGCTTAGCGTCCTCGTCAAGGGGGTCTGGTGGCTACACCTTC.

The chain links TRBV18 to TRBJ1-6; D possibly corresponds to TRBD1 (6 bases). This CDR3 is 14 amino acids long. The V and J ends lost 3 bases and 7 bases respectively, with 10 bases between them. Per the germline V gene, CDR1 is KGHSH and CDR2 is LQKENI. The CDR3 is CASSPRDTNSPLHF. CDR3 DNA sequence: TGTGCCAGCTCACCCCGGGACACCAATTCACCCCTCCACTTT.

The V gene is TRBV20-1, the J gene TRBJ2-3; perhaps TRBD2 as D (5 bases). V was clipped by 3 bases and J by 4 bases, with 17 bases between them. Germline CDR1 is DFQATT and CDR2 is SNEGSKA (reference sequence). CDR3 length: 15 residues. CDR3 in DNA: TGCAGTGCTAGGACTGCGGGCTCACCCCCAGATACGCAGTATTTT. This codes for CSARTAGSPPDTQYF.

This chain links TRBV2 with TRBJ2-6; D is undetermined. Germline CDR1 is SNHLY and CDR2 is FYNNEI. V lost 4 bases and J lost 3, with 1 base in between. The CDR3 spans 12 residues. CDR3 sequence: CASSVGANVLTF. The CDR3 DNA sequence: TGTGCCAGCAGTGTTGGGGCCAACGTCCTGACTTTC.

The chain carries TRBV5-4 and TRBJ1-2; D perhaps matches TRBD1 (5 bases). CDR1 and CDR2 (germline): SGHNT, YYREEE (reference sequence). This CDR3 has 15 amino acids. The V end lost 4 bases, the J end lost 3 bases, and 16 bases lay between the germline ends. The CDR3 loop is CASSTGKGVDYGYTF. For the CDR3, the DNA is TGTGCCAGCAGCACAGGAAAAGGGGTGGACTATGGCTACACCTTC.

The chain employs TRBV20-1 and TRBJ2-3, with D possibly matching TRBD2 (7 bases). Germline-derived CDR1 and CDR2 are DFQATT and SNEGSKA (reference sequence). The CDR3 runs 14 residues. The CDR3 bases are TGCAGCGCTGAGGGGGGGTTGGGCACAGATACGCAGTATTTT. Encoded protein: CSAEGGLGTDTQYF.

The rearrangement links TRBV6-5 to TRBJ1-2; D remains unclear. Germline lookup yields CDR1 MNHEY and CDR2 SVGAGI. Trimming removed 4 bases at V and 4 bases at J, with 13 bases between. The CDR3 spans 14 residues. This CDR3 is CASSFRSGRYGYTF. For the CDR3, the DNA is TGTGCCAGCAGTTTTCGATCGGGTCGCTATGGCTACACCTTC.

V usage is TRBV3-1 and J usage is TRBJ1-1, with 7 bases aligning to TRBD1. The V segment lost 1 base and the J segment 5 bases; nucleotides outside the gene matches: 19. Germline values: CDR1 LGHDT, CDR2 YNNKEL (reference sequence). CDR3 length: 19 amino acids. CDR3 residues: CASSQGYSGQSVVWTEAFF. CDR3 sequence (DNA): TGTGCCAGCAGCCAAGGATACTCGGGACAGTCCGTCGTCTGGACTGAAGCTTTCTTT. Filled out from reference TRBV3-1 and TRBJ1-1, the complete variable domain reads DTAVSQTPKYLVTQMGNDKSIKCEQNLGHDTMYWYKQDSKKFLKIMFSYNNKELIINETVPNRFSPKSPDKAHLNLHINSLELGDSAVYFCASSQGYSGQSVVWTEAFFGQGTRLTVV.

The gene calls are TRBV20-1 and TRBJ2-7; no definite D call. Trimming removed 7 bases at V and 2 bases at J, with 12 bases between. This CDR3 is built from 12 residues. CDR1 and CDR2 from the germline V gene are DFQATT and SNEGSKA (reference sequence). The CDR3 bases are TGCAGTGGGAGTGGTGGAACCTACGAGCAGTACTTC. Protein product: CSGSGGTYEQYF.

This clonotype was picked up one time. The chain uses TRBV3-1 and TRBJ1-2; no clear D gene. The CDR3 covers 12 residues. Trimming cost V 1 base and J 13 bases, with 13 bases left between them. The V gene's germline CDR1 is LGHDT and CDR2 YNNKEL (reference sequence). CDR3 loop: CASSQAEDAVTF. DNA of the CDR3: TGTGCCAGCAGCCAAGCAGAGGACGCGGTCACCTTC.

This clonotype has a single count. The chain couples TRBV5-6 to TRBJ1-6; the match to TRBD1 covers 10 bases. Trimming at V came to 3 bases and at J to 7 bases, leaving 4 bases not matched to a gene. CDR1 is SGHDT, CDR2 YYEEEE, per germline. This CDR3 is 15 amino acids long. In DNA, the CDR3 is TGTGCCAGCAGCTGGGGACAGGGGACGAATTCACCCCTCCACTTT. This encodes CASSWGQGTNSPLHF.

The chain combines TRBV5-4 with TRBJ2-1, with D possibly TRBD2 on 5 matching bases. The germline V and J ends were trimmed by 1 base and 7 bases, with 12 bases remaining between them. The germline gives CDR1 SGHNT, CDR2 YYREEE (reference sequence). The CDR3 totals 14 residues. CDR3 sequence (DNA): TGTGCCAGCAGCTTGCGGCTAGCAGGAAATGAGCAGTTCTTC. It encodes CASSLRLAGNEQFF.

This clonotype was seen just once. The chain couples TRBV6-5 to TRBJ2-5, with a tentative D call TRBD2 (6 bases). Per the germline V gene, CDR1 is MNHEY and CDR2 is SVGAGI. With 6 bases removed from V and 5 bases from J, the gap between germline ends came to 10 bases. There are 12 residues in the CDR3. CDR3 nucleotides: TGTGCCAGCAGCCGGGGGTGGGAGACCCAGTACTTC. It is translated as CASSRGWETQYF.

The rearrangement links TRBV29-1 to TRBJ1-1, with a tentative D call TRBD1 (6 bases). This CDR3 spans 13 amino acids. The V end lost 8 bases, the J end lost 1 base, and 14 bases lay between the germline ends. Germline lookup yields CDR1 SQVTM and CDR2 ANQGSEA. The CDR3 protein is CSISRTANTEAFF. The CDR3 DNA reads TGCAGCATCTCCCGGACAGCGAACACTGAAGCTTTCTTT.

The gene calls are TRBV11-2 and TRBJ2-6, with a weak D call TRBD2 (7 bases). The CDR3 runs 17 residues. Per germline, CDR1 SGHAT and CDR2 FQNNGV. V was pared by 7 bases and J by 3 bases, with 19 bases between. The CDR3: CASTNLRGGYGANVLTF. Here the CDR3 DNA reads TGTGCCAGCACCAACCTCAGGGGAGGGTATGGGGCCAACGTCCTGACTTTC.

The gene calls are TRBV12-3 or TRBV12-4 and TRBJ1-1; TRBD1 agrees at 9 bases. The CDR3 is made up of 16 amino acids. Trimming at V came to 1 base and at J to 4 bases, leaving 7 bases not matched to a gene. The CDR3 DNA sequence: TGTGCCAGCAGTTTAGGGACAGGGGTTAAGGGCACTGAAGCTTTCTTT. It specifies CASSLGTGVKGTEAFF.